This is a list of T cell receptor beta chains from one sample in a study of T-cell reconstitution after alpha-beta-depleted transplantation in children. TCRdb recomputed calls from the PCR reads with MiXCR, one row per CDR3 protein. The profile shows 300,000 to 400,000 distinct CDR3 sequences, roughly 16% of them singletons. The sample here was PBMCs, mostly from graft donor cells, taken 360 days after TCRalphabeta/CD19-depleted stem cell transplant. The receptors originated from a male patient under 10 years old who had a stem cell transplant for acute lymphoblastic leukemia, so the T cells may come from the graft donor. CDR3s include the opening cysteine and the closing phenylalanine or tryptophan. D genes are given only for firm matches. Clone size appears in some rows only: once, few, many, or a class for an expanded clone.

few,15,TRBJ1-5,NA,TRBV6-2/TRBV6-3,TGTGCCAGCAGTTATGCAGCAGTTGGCAATCAGCCCCAGCATTTT,CASSYAAVGNQPQHF
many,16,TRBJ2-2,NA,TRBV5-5,TGTGCCAGCAGCTTGTTTGCAGGGAAAAACACCGGGGAGCTGTTTTTT,CASSLFAGKNTGELFF
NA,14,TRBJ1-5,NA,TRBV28,TGTGCCAGCAGTTCCGTACGGCACGCTGAGCCCCAGCATTTT,CASSSVRHAEPQHF
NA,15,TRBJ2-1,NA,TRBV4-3,TGCGCCAGCAGCCAAGATCGGGGTCTAGGGGGAGAGCAGTTCTTC,CASSQDRGLGGEQFF
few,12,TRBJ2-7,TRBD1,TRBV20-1,TGCAGTGCTACCCGGGACAGCTACGAGCAGTACTTC,CSATRDSYEQYF
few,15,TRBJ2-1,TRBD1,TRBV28,TGTGCCAGCAGTACCATAACAGGGGTCTACAATGAGCAGTTCTTC,CASSTITGVYNEQFF
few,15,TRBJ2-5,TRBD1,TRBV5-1,TGCGCCAGCGGTCCGGGGACAGGCGTCCGAGAGACCCAGTACTTC,CASGPGTGVRETQYF
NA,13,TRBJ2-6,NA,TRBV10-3,TGTGCCATCAGAGACTCTGGGGCCAACGTCCTGACTTTC,CAIRDSGANVLTF
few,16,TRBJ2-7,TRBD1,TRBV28,TGTGCCAGCAGTGGACTGGGACAGGGGTTATCCTACGAGCAGTACTTC,CASSGLGQGLSYEQYF
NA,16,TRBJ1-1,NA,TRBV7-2,TGTGCCAGCAGCTTAGCGGGGTTAGTGGTTAACACTGAAGCTTTCTTT,CASSLAGLVVNTEAFF
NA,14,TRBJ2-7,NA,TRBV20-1,TGCAGTGCTAGCAAAGGGTTAGGGACGGGGGAGCAGTACTTC,CSASKGLGTGEQYF
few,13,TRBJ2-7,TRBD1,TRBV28,TGTGCCAGCAGCGAGGGACAGTCCTACGAGCAGTACTTC,CASSEGQSYEQYF